The 26 T cell receptor beta chains given below trace back to one sample, sequenced in a study of Ad26.COV2.S vaccination and SARS-CoV-2 variants. Indicated treatment: some 20 received Ad26.COV2.S at low or high dose, single or two shots; roughly five received placebo; per-sample allocation not given. Samples analyzed were those drawn on day 63 after the first vaccine or placebo injection. Generated by immunoSEQ multiplex PCR, the TCRdb table keeps only in-frame clones and is missing some. The sample carries hundreds of thousands of clones, roughly 89% recorded once. This specimen was peripheral blood, taken in a trial of Ad26.COV2.S vaccine versus placebo. Every receptor here comes from a person aged 18-60 years who received the Ad26.COV2.S COVID-19 vaccine or a placebo.

This clone was observed a few times. The rearrangement links TRBV7-9 to TRBJ1-5; 7 bases agree with TRBD1. This CDR3 region has 16 residues. After removal of 2 bases from V and 3 bases from J, the junction contained 7 bases not matched to a gene. Looked up from germline, CDR1 is SEHNR and CDR2 is FQNEAQ (reference sequence). The CDR3, as DNA: TGTGCCAGCAGCTTAACTAGAGGGGGCTCCAATCAGCCCCAGCATTTT. Translating it yields CASSLTRGGSNQPQHF.

The chain links TRBV2 to TRBJ1-1; D is perhaps TRBD1 (5 bases). V lost 9 bases, J lost 4 bases, and 18 bases lay in between. From germline, CDR1 is SNHLY and CDR2 FYNNEI. The CDR3 has 14 amino acids. The CDR3 here is CASQSDRGFTEAFF. The CDR3, as DNA: TGTGCCAGTCAATCAGACAGAGGGTTCACTGAAGCTTTCTTT.

V and J are TRBV6-6 and TRBJ1-2; no clear D gene. CDR1 and CDR2 from the germline V gene are MNHNY and SVGAGI (reference sequence). The CDR3 covers 13 residues. V gave up 2 bases and J gave up 5 bases, with 9 bases separating them. The CDR3 DNA follows: TGTGCCAGCAGTTACGTCGACCAGTATGGCTACACCTTC. Translation: CASSYVDQYGYTF.

The rearrangement joins TRBV29-1 to TRBJ1-1; TRBD1 matches at 7 bases. Germline V lookup: CDR1 SQVTM, CDR2 ANQGSEA. The CDR3 has 11 amino acids. Unmatched junction bases numbered 5, after V lost 7 bases and J lost 6 bases. The CDR3 nucleotides read TGCAGCGGGGGGACAGAAGCTGAAGCTTTCTTT. This encodes CSGGTEAEAFF.

The chain carries TRBV5-1 and TRBJ2-1; D perhaps matches TRBD1 (6 bases). Germline CDR1 reads SGHRS; CDR2 reads YFSETQ. The V end was cut by 4 bases, the J end by 5 bases, with 13 bases between. This CDR3 comprises 14 residues. For the CDR3, the DNA is TGCGCCAGCAGCGAAGGGGGATCCCACAATGAGCAGTTCTTC. Amino acid sequence: CASSEGGSHNEQFF.

Many counts were recorded for this clone. This chain joins TRBV15 and TRBJ1-4, with 7 bases matching TRBD1. V lost 0 bases to trimming and J lost 3 bases; unmatched junction nucleotides: 1. The CDR3 sequence is 15 residues long. Germline CDR1 is LNHNV and CDR2 is YYDKDF (reference sequence). The CDR3 region has the DNA TGTGCCACCAGCAGAGATCAGGGGGCTAATGAAAAACTGTTTTTT. Amino acids: CATSRDQGANEKLFF.

The chain couples TRBV5-1 to TRBJ1-6; perhaps TRBD1 as D (6 bases). There are 17 residues in the CDR3. Trimming stripped 3 bases from V and 0 bases from J, with 13 bases between. Germline loops: CDR1 SGHRS, CDR2 YFSETQ. CDR3 protein: CASSSGVPVSYNSPLHF. The CDR3, as DNA: TGCGCCAGCAGCTCAGGGGTTCCGGTCTCCTATAATTCACCCCTCCACTTT.

The chain has TRBV7-6 and TRBJ2-1, with 10 positions matching TRBD1. Germline assignment: CDR1 SGHVS and CDR2 FNYEAQ. The ends lost 5 bases at V and 7 bases at J; junction bases unmatched: 5. The CDR3 covers 14 residues. The CDR3, as DNA: TGTGCCAGCAGCGGACCGGGACAGGGGAATGAGCAGTTCTTC. The encoded protein is CASSGPGQGNEQFF.

The chain joins TRBV28 to TRBJ2-7, with D possibly matching TRBD1 (6 bases). The V and J ends lost 5 bases and 0 bases respectively, with 11 bases between them. Germline V gives CDR1 MDHEN, CDR2 SYDVKM. This CDR3 comprises 14 residues. CDR3 amino acids: CASSVLRGSYEQYF. For the CDR3, the DNA is TGTGCCAGCAGTGTCCTCAGGGGCTCCTACGAGCAGTACTTC.

This chain links TRBV7-2 with TRBJ1-5; D gene uncertain. This CDR3 comprises 15 residues. V dropped 2 bases and J dropped 5 bases, with 13 bases sitting between them. The germline V gene has CDR1 SGHTA and CDR2 FQGNSA. CDR3 bases: TGTGCCAGCAGCTTAACGCGTAGCAACTATCAGCCCCAGCATTTT. This encodes CASSLTRSNYQPQHF.

The rearrangement uses TRBV11-2 and TRBJ2-5; 10 bases align to TRBD1. Trimming at V came to 3 bases and at J to 2 bases, leaving 9 bases not matched to a gene. Germline CDR1 SGHAT, CDR2 FQNNGV. The length of the CDR3 is 17 residues. In DNA, the CDR3 is TGTGCCAGCAGCTTTGGGAGCGGACAGGGGGGTCAAGAGACCCAGTACTTC. Translating it yields CASSFGSGQGGQETQYF.

The chain uses TRBV7-9 and TRBJ2-7; 10 nucleotides agree with TRBD1. This CDR3 spans 18 amino acids. The germline CDR1 and CDR2 sequences are SEHNR and FQNEAQ (reference sequence). The J segment lost 1 base and the V segment lost 1 base, leaving 10 bases of the junction unmatched. This chain's CDR3 is CASSLVLDRGRVSYEQYF. The CDR3 region has the DNA TGTGCCAGCAGCTTAGTTCTAGACAGGGGGCGCGTTTCCTACGAGCAGTACTTC.

The CDR3 nucleotides read TGTGCCAGTGGGGAACGGGACAGGGGAAGTCAGCCCCAGCATTTT. This gives the protein CASGERDRGSQPQHF. The chain recombines TRBV19 with TRBJ1-5; 10 bases are a match to TRBD1. The V and J ends lost 8 bases and 6 bases, in that order; junction bases with no gene match: 10. The germline CDR1 and CDR2 sequences are LNHDA and SQIVND (reference sequence). This CDR3 has 15 residues. Based on the CDR3 plus reference TRBV19 and TRBJ1-5, the full variable domain is DGGITQSPKYLFRKEGQNVTLSCEQNLNHDAMYWYRQDPGQGLRLIYYSQIVNDFQKGDIAEGYSVSREKKESFPLTVTSAQKNPTAFYLCASGERDRGSQPQHFGDGTRLSIL.

V and J are TRBV7-3 and TRBJ2-2; tentatively, D is TRBD2 (5 bases). Between the trimmed V and J ends, which lost 6 bases and 7 bases, there was a span of 12 bases. The CDR3 runs to 13 residues. Germline-derived CDR1 and CDR2 are SGHTA and FQGTGA. DNA for the CDR3: TGTGCCAGCAGACCCGGGGTCGGCGGGGAGCTGTTTTTT. Translated, it gives CASRPGVGGELFF.

The J gene is TRBJ2-7, the V gene TRBV18; 9 bases fit TRBD1. The CDR3 consists of 16 residues. Germline values: CDR1 KGHSH, CDR2 LQKENI. With V trimmed by 2 bases and J by 0 bases, 5 bases remained unmatched. The CDR3 loop is CASSPSPGQGSYEQYV. The CDR3, as DNA: TGTGCCAGCTCACCATCCCCGGGACAGGGCTCCTACGAGCAGTACGTC.

This clone was detected only once. The chain links TRBV5-1 to TRBJ2-1; the D gene could be TRBD1 or TRBD2 (5 bases each). CDR3 size: 15 residues. Trimming cost V 2 bases and J 0 bases, with 9 bases left between them. Germline V CDR1 and CDR2: SGHRS, YFSETQ. As DNA, the CDR3 is TGCGCCAGCAGCTTTGCAGGGAGCTCCTACAATGAGCAGTTCTTC. Amino acids: CASSFAGSSYNEQFF.

The chain employs TRBV18 and TRBJ1-6, with 9 bases matching TRBD1. The J segment lost 9 bases and the V segment lost 6 bases, leaving 9 bases of the junction unmatched. The CDR3 covers 15 residues. Germline values: CDR1 KGHSH, CDR2 LQKENI. CDR3 sequence (DNA): TGTGCCAGCTCCGAGACAGGGGGAATCGGTTCACCCCTCCACTTT. This gives the protein CASSETGGIGSPLHF.

The V call is TRBV5-1, the J call TRBJ2-6; D not resolved. CDR3 length: 15 amino acids. Trimming removed 1 base at V and 2 bases at J, with 7 bases between. In germline, CDR1 is SGHRS, CDR2 YFSETQ. CDR3 DNA sequence: TGCGCCAGCAGCTTGTTTAGTACTGGGGCCAACGTCCTGACTTTC. This gives the protein CASSLFSTGANVLTF.

CDR3 nucleotides: TGTGCCAGCAGCTCGGGACAGGGAAAGGGCTACACCTTC. Its protein is CASSSGQGKGYTF. The rearrangement links TRBV5-4 to TRBJ1-2, with TRBD1 identical over 9 bases. The J segment lost 8 bases and the V segment lost 3 bases, leaving 5 bases of the junction unmatched. Germline lookup yields CDR1 SGHNT and CDR2 YYREEE (reference sequence). CDR3 length: 13 residues.

The V and J genes are TRBV2 and TRBJ2-1; 9 positions match TRBD2. From germline, CDR1 is SNHLY and CDR2 FYNNEI. J lost 4 bases, V lost 8 bases, and 9 bases had no gene match. The CDR3 extends over 15 amino acids. Here the CDR3 DNA reads TGTGCCAGCCGCCCGCGGGGGGGCCCTTACAATGAGCAGTTCTTC. Translated, it gives CASRPRGGPYNEQFF.

The chain combines TRBV2 with TRBJ1-1; D may be TRBD1 (5 bases). V gave up 4 bases and J gave up 3 bases, with 12 bases separating them. Germline CDR1 is SNHLY and CDR2 is FYNNEI. The CDR3 spans 14 residues. CDR3 residues: CASSVAGRDTEAFF. For the CDR3, the DNA is TGTGCCAGCAGTGTAGCAGGGCGCGACACTGAAGCTTTCTTT.

The rearrangement joins TRBV5-1 to TRBJ2-5; a possible D gene is TRBD2 (5 bases). V was clipped by 0 bases and J by 5 bases, with 11 bases between them. The CDR3 is 14 residues long. In germline, CDR1 is SGHRS, CDR2 YFSETQ. CDR3 DNA sequence: TGCGCCAGCAGCTTGGCGGGGTTCCGGGAGACCCAGTACTTC. Protein sequence: CASSLAGFRETQYF.

This chain joins TRBV6-1 and TRBJ1-6; D is perhaps TRBD1 (6 bases). The CDR3 length is 17 residues. Germline loops: CDR1 MNHNS, CDR2 SASEGT. V lost 0 bases to trimming and J lost 10 bases, with 19 bases between them. This CDR3 reads CASSEALIGGYGSPLHF. CDR3 bases: TGTGCCAGCAGTGAAGCCTTAATAGGGGGTTATGGCTCACCCCTCCACTTT.

CDR3 protein: CATAPAWRAGEVDTQYF. For the CDR3, the DNA is TGTGCCACCGCACCCGCCTGGCGAGCGGGAGAGGTAGATACGCAGTATTTT. The chain couples TRBV24-1 to TRBJ2-3; TRBD2 matches 8 bases. The CDR3 extends over 17 amino acids. CDR1 is KGHDR, CDR2 SFDVKD, per germline. Trimming removed 9 bases from V and 5 bases from J; junction bases left unmatched: 18.

V and J are TRBV18 and TRBJ1-1; D is ambiguous. V gave up 1 base and J gave up 1 base, with 13 bases separating them. The CDR3 has 16 amino acids. Germline V gene sequence: CDR1 KGHSH, CDR2 LQKENI. The chain's CDR3 is CASSPQARLRNTEAFF. In DNA, the CDR3 is TGTGCCAGCTCACCACAGGCCCGACTGAGGAACACTGAAGCTTTCTTT.

The genes are TRBV11-3 and TRBJ1-1; unclear D gene. Germline values: CDR1 SGHNT, CDR2 YENEEA. The CDR3 contains 13 residues. With 4 bases removed from V and 3 bases from J, the gap between germline ends came to 9 bases. CDR3 DNA: TGTGCCAGCAGCTGGCGCAGAGACACTGAAGCTTTCTTT. This translates into CASSWRRDTEAFF.